This TCR beta chain emerged from a study of blood T cell repertoires in COVID-19. The overall study: Donors in the United States, Italy and Spain gave samples during acute or convalescent COVID-19. Sources were T cells, B-cell-depleted T cells, or PBMCs; the material itself was cDNA or gDNA.

This CDR3 spans 18 amino acids. Per germline, CDR1 LNHDA and CDR2 SQIVND (reference sequence). Unmatched junction bases numbered 3, after V lost 2 bases and J lost 0 bases. In the source study's methods: For nucleated cells, counts were estimated from reference gene primer amplification. Measured with immunoSEQ multiplex PCR; TCRdb has only the in-frame clones, and not every one. The V and J calls and the clone size are those of that table, but D and trimming were determined from the DNA. The repertoire holds 150,000 to 200,000 clones, with 81% as singletons. The TCR comes from a man in his fifties or sixties with active or convalescent COVID-19. Source material: peripheral blood. The chain is built from TRBV19 and TRBJ2-6, with 11 bases aligning to TRBD1. CDR3 residues: CASSIKGTGGSGANVLTF. CDR3 DNA sequence: TGTGCCAGTAGTATAAAGGGGACAGGGGGCTCTGGGGCCAACGTCCTGACTTTC.